One sample yielded the 25 T cell receptor beta chains listed below, sequenced in a study of control samples from healthy donors and cancer patients. The data were produced by immunoSEQ multiplex PCR, yet TCRdb's version contains in-frame clones alone and is incomplete. This sample carries about 95,000 clones, about 85% of them seen once, and the ten largest clones take approximately 19%. The sequencing sample was made of blood. The receptors come from a man between 25 and 39 years old in good health.

This chain connects TRBV19 to TRBJ1-5; D perhaps matches TRBD1 (5 bases). Per the germline V gene, CDR1 is LNHDA and CDR2 is SQIVND (reference sequence). This CDR3 spans 14 amino acids. V was shortened by 5 bases and J by 7 bases, with 15 bases between the two germline ends. CDR3 bases: TGTGCCAGTAGTCTCCGGGGTCCAGGGCAGCCCCAGCATTTT. Protein sequence: CASSLRGPGQPQHF. The full variable domain, with the rest looked up from reference TRBV19 and TRBJ1-5, is DGGITQSPKYLFRKEGQNVTLSCEQNLNHDAMYWYRQDPGQGLRLIYYSQIVNDFQKGDIAEGYSVSREKKESFPLTVTSAQKNPTAFYLCASSLRGPGQPQHFGDGTRLSIL.

The genes are TRBV28 and TRBJ1-2; D possibly corresponds to TRBD1 (6 bases). Germline values: CDR1 MDHEN, CDR2 SYDVKM. V was clipped by 5 bases and J by 3 bases, with 10 bases between them. This CDR3 spans 13 amino acids. The CDR3 bases are TGTGCCAGCAGTAGAGCAGGGGACTATGGCTACACCTTC. Encoded protein: CASSRAGDYGYTF.

The DNA for the CDR3 is TGTGCCAGCACCTTCACGCCAGGGGCTAGTATTGAAGCTTTCTTT. Amino acids: CASTFTPGASIEAFF. The rearrangement joins TRBV2 to TRBJ1-1; tentative D call: TRBD1 (6 bases). Per the germline V gene, CDR1 is SNHLY and CDR2 is FYNNEI. The CDR3 consists of 15 residues. The V end lost 7 bases, the J end lost 7 bases, and 22 bases lay between the germline ends.

In its sample, this clone was seen once. The rearrangement links TRBV2 to TRBJ1-2; TRBD1 might be the D (5 bases). Per the germline V gene, CDR1 is SNHLY and CDR2 is FYNNEI. With 9 bases removed from V and 0 bases from J, the gap between germline ends came to 11 bases. The CDR3 extends over 13 amino acids. The CDR3 DNA sequence: TGTGCCAGTCAGGGACCAGCTAACTATGGCTACACCTTC. It yields the protein CASQGPANYGYTF.

The genes are TRBV19 and TRBJ1-4, with D possibly being TRBD1 (6 bases). The V end lost 8 bases, the J end lost 8 bases, and 15 bases lay between the germline ends. Germline V gene lookup returns CDR1 LNHDA and CDR2 SQIVND (reference sequence). The CDR3 is 13 amino acids. DNA of the CDR3: TGTGCCAGTTCCCCCACAGGGTGGGAAAAACTGTTTTTT. Protein product: CASSPTGWEKLFF.

The rearrangement uses TRBV19 and TRBJ2-3; 12 bases are a match to TRBD2. This CDR3 is built from 17 residues. Germline V gives CDR1 LNHDA, CDR2 SQIVND (reference sequence). The trim removed 3 bases at V and 4 bases at J, leaving 8 bases unmatched. Written as DNA, the CDR3 is TGTGCCAGTAGTATCCCCACTAGCGGGGGGCCGGCAGATACGCAGTATTTT. This translates into CASSIPTSGGPADTQYF.

This clone appeared a few times. Here the CDR3 reads CASSPDGRGNTEAFF. The CDR3 region has the DNA TGTGCCAGCAGCCCCGACGGACGGGGGAACACTGAAGCTTTCTTT. The J gene is TRBJ1-1, the V gene TRBV9; unclear D gene. Germline V CDR1 and CDR2: SGDLS, YYNGEE. The V and J ends lost 4 bases and 1 base respectively, with 14 bases between them. The CDR3 covers 15 residues.

The J gene is TRBJ2-3, the V gene TRBV9; the match to TRBD2 covers 9 bases. The CDR3 has 15 residues. Trimming at V came to 0 bases and at J to 3 bases, leaving 2 bases not matched to a gene. Looked up from germline, CDR1 is SGDLS and CDR2 is YYNGEE. The CDR3 here is CASSVGGGETDTQYF. In DNA form, the CDR3 reads TGTGCCAGCAGCGTAGGCGGGGGGGAGACAGATACGCAGTATTTT. The full variable domain, its missing parts supplied by reference TRBV9 and TRBJ2-3, is DSGVTQTPKHLITATGQRVTLRCSPRSGDLSVYWYQQSLDQGLQFLIQYYNGEERAKGNILERFSAQQFPDLHSELNLSSLELGDSALYFCASSVGGGETDTQYFGPGTRLTVL.

V usage is TRBV12-3 or TRBV12-4 and J usage is TRBJ2-2; D remains unclear. This CDR3 comprises 12 residues. V lost 2 bases and J 5 bases, leaving 3 bases between the germline ends. The CDR3 reads CASSLLTGELFF. CDR3 DNA: TGTGCCAGCAGTTTATTGACCGGGGAGCTGTTTTTT.

There are a few counts of this clone. The chain recombines TRBV6-1 with TRBJ1-5; D is undetermined. Trimming removed 2 bases at V and 4 bases at J, with 12 bases between. Germline assignment: CDR1 MNHNS and CDR2 SASEGT. The CDR3 is 15 residues long. The CDR3 DNA reads TGTGCCAGCAGTGAAAGAGGGCTAGGTAATCAGCCCCAGCATTTT. Its protein product is CASSERGLGNQPQHF.

This clone was counted between two and nine times. The chain joins TRBV19 to TRBJ2-7; TRBD2 might be the D (6 bases). V was pared by 1 base and J by 3 bases, with 10 bases between. Germline V lookup: CDR1 LNHDA, CDR2 SQIVND (reference sequence). This CDR3 has 14 amino acids. In DNA form, the CDR3 reads TGTGCCAGTAGTATAGGTAACGGGGGCTACGAGCAGTACTTC. It specifies CASSIGNGGYEQYF.

The chain joins TRBV19 to TRBJ1-5; TRBD1 might be the D (6 bases). The CDR3 length is 14 residues. Germline CDR1 LNHDA, CDR2 SQIVND (reference sequence). The germline V and J ends were trimmed by 4 bases and 9 bases, with 16 bases remaining between them. The CDR3 DNA reads TGTGCCAGTAGTACCGGACAGTCTCCGGGGCCCCAGCATTTT. Protein product: CASSTGQSPGPQHF.

This clone was found a few times. The V and J genes are TRBV30 and TRBJ2-1; D might be TRBD1 (7 bases). The ends were cut back, 5 bases at V and 7 bases at J, with 15 bases in the middle. The CDR3 is 13 amino acids. The germline CDR1 and CDR2 sequences are GTSNPN and SVGIG (reference sequence). CDR3 DNA sequence: TGTGCCTGGGCGGGACAGCTTAGGAATGAGCAGTTCTTC. This codes for CAWAGQLRNEQFF.

CDR3 coding DNA: TGCACCAGCAGCCACTTTTGGGAGGAGACCCAGTACTTC. Translation gives CTSSHFWEETQYF. This chain links TRBV1 with TRBJ2-5; no check of the table's D call, TRBD2, against the DNA was made. TRBV1 is described as a pseudogene. The CDR3 spans 13 residues.

Points on this clone: The same CDR3 can be traced to other DNA sequences in this sample. The chain uses TRBV28 and TRBJ2-1; 11 nucleotides align to TRBD2. Germline V gene sequence: CDR1 MDHEN, CDR2 SYDVKM. Germline trimming cut 7 bases from V and 10 bases from J; bases unmatched to any gene: 9. This CDR3 has 14 amino acids. The chain's CDR3 is CASTLAGAGGEQFF. Written as DNA, the CDR3 is TGTGCCAGCACACTAGCGGGGGCCGGGGGGGAGCAGTTCTTC.

The CDR3 loop is CASSQDLASTDTQYF. The CDR3 nucleotides are TGTGCCAGCAGCCAAGACCTGGCTAGCACAGATACGCAGTATTTT. The genes are TRBV3-1 (or the pseudogene TRBV3-2) and TRBJ2-3; no firm D call. This CDR3 comprises 15 residues. CDR1 is LGHDT, CDR2 YNNKEL, per germline (reference sequence). Trimming took off 0 bases at V and 0 bases at J, with 7 bases between the two ends.

Concerning this clone itself: The junction departs from germline at one end; a sequencing error may be responsible. The chain has TRBV13 and TRBJ2-2; TRBD2 agrees at 8 bases. Germline assignment: CDR1 PRHDT and CDR2 FYEKMQ (reference sequence). This CDR3 contains 16 residues. The CDR3 bases are TGTGCCCGCAGCTTAGCCGGGGGGGACTACACCGGGGAGCTGTTTTTT. Translated: CARSLAGGDYTGELFF.

The gene calls are TRBV18 and TRBJ1-6; D might be TRBD1 (5 bases). Germline loops: CDR1 KGHSH, CDR2 LQKENI. This CDR3 is built from 14 residues. V was clipped by 4 bases and J by 6 bases, with 10 bases between them. The chain's CDR3 is CASSQGAINSPLHF. Here the CDR3 DNA reads TGTGCCAGCTCACAAGGGGCTATTAATTCACCCCTCCACTTT.

The CDR3 reads CASSGTSGYQETQYF. The CDR3 DNA follows: TGTGCCAGCAGCGGGACTAGCGGGTACCAAGAGACCCAGTACTTC. The chain employs TRBV7-2 and TRBJ2-5; TRBD2 aligns across 12 bases. There are 15 residues in the CDR3. The V gene's germline CDR1 is SGHTA and CDR2 FQGNSA. V lost 5 bases, J lost 0 bases, and 1 base stayed unmatched. The whole variable domain, filled in from reference TRBV7-2 and TRBJ2-5, reads GAGVSQSPSNKVTEKGKDVELRCDPISGHTALYWYRQSLGQGLEFLIYFQGNSAPDKSGLPSDRFSAERTGGSVSTLTIQRTQQEDSAVYLCASSGTSGYQETQYFGPGTRLLVL.

The genes are TRBV25-1 and TRBJ1-2, with D unresolved. This CDR3 is built from 11 residues. Trimming shortened V by 4 bases and J by 14 bases, and 14 bases separated the two germline ends. Germline lookup yields CDR1 MGHDK and CDR2 SYGVNS. The CDR3 nucleotides are TGTGCCAGCAGTGGGACCTCCGGAGGAACCTTC. Its translation: CASSGTSGGTF.

The chain carries TRBV5-1 and TRBJ1-2, with 9 bases aligning to TRBD1. Losses at the gene ends were 4 bases for V and 1 base for J; bases not matched to a gene: 2. CDR1 and CDR2 (germline): SGHRS, YFSETQ. The CDR3 covers 14 residues. The CDR3: CASSPDRGNYGYTF. CDR3 coding DNA: TGCGCCAGCAGCCCGGACAGGGGTAACTATGGCTACACCTTC.

The chain has TRBV19 and TRBJ2-7; no reliable D call. Trimming stripped 5 bases from V and 3 bases from J, with 14 bases between. The germline V gene has CDR1 LNHDA and CDR2 SQIVND (reference sequence). CDR3 size: 14 residues. The CDR3, as DNA: TGTGCCAGTAGTTGGAGCGACTCTCTCTACGAGCAGTACTTC. Encoded protein: CASSWSDSLYEQYF.

V and J are TRBV28 and TRBJ1-2; D gene unclear. The CDR3 is 16 amino acids. CDR1 and CDR2 (germline): MDHEN, SYDVKM. Deletions cut 6 bases from V and 0 bases from J, with 17 bases between. CDR3 amino acids: CASSLPVRYSNYGYTF. The CDR3 bases are TGTGCCAGCAGCCTCCCTGTTCGATATTCTAACTATGGCTACACCTTC.

This sequence joins TRBV7-3 and TRBJ1-1, with D maybe TRBD1 (6 bases). Trimming left V 6 bases short and J 4 bases short, with 12 bases between. CDR3 length equals 13 residues. The germline gives CDR1 SGHTA, CDR2 FQGTGA. The DNA of the CDR3 is TGTGCCAGCAGTCCAGGGGAGGGCACTGAAGCTTTCTTT. Translated, it gives CASSPGEGTEAFF.

In nucleotides, the CDR3 is TGCGCCAGCAGCATTGGGACAGTGACAACTTATGGCTACACCTTC. It specifies CASSIGTVTTYGYTF. This chain links TRBV5-1 with TRBJ1-2; TRBD1 agrees at 7 bases. Germline CDR1 reads SGHRS; CDR2 reads YFSETQ. The CDR3 sequence is 15 residues long. Unmatched junction bases numbered 11, after V lost 4 bases and J lost 5 bases. Variable domain in full (rest from reference TRBV5-1 and TRBJ1-2): KAGVTQTPRYLIKTRGQQVTLSCSPISGHRSVSWYQQTPGQGLQFLFEYFSETQRNKGNFPGRFSGRQFSNSRSEMNVSTLELGDSALYLCASSIGTVTTYGYTFGSGTRLTVV.